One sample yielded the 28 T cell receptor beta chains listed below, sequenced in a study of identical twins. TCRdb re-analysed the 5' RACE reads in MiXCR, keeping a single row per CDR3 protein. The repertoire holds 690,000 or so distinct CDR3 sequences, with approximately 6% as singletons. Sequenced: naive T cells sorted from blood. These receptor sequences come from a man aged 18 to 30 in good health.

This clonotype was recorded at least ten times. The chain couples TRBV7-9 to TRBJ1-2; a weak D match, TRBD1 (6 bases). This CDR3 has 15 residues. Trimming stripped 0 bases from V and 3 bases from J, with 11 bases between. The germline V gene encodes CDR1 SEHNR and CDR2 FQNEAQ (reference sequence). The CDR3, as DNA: TGTGCCAGCAGCTTAGCTGGCAGGGGCGACTATGGCTACACCTTC. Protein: CASSLAGRGDYGYTF.

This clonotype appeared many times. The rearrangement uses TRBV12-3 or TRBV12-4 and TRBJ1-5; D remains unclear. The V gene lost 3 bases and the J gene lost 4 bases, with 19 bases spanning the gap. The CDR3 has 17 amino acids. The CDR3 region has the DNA TGTGCCAGCAGTTTTAGACGGGCAGGAGGTACGAATCAGCCCCAGCATTTT. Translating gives CASSFRRAGGTNQPQHF.

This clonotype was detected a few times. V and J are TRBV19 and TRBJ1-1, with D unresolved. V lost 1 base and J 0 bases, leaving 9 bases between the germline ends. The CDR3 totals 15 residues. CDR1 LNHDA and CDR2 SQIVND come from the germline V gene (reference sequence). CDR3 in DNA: TGTGCCAGTAGTATAGTTGCGGGTGTGAACACTGAAGCTTTCTTT. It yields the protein CASSIVAGVNTEAFF.

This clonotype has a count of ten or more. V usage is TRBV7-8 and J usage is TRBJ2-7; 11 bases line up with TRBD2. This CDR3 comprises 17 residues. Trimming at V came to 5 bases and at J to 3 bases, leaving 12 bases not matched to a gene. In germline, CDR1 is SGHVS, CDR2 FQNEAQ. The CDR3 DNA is TGTGCCAGCAGCCTCACCGGGACTAGCGGCATTCACTACGAGCAGTACGTC. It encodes CASSLTGTSGIHYEQYV.

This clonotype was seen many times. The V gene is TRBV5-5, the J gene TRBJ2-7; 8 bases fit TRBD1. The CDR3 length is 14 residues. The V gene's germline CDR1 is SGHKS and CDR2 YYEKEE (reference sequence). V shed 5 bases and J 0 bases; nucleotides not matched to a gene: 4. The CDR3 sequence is CASSRDRSSYEQYV. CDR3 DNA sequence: TGTGCCAGCAGTAGGGACAGGAGCTCCTACGAGCAGTACGTC.

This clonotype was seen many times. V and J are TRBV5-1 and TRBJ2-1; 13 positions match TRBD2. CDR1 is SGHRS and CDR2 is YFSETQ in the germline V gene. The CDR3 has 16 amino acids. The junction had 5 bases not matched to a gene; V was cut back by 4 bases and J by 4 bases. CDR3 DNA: TGCGCCAGCAGCCAACCGGGACTAGCGGGGTACAATGAGCAGTTCTTC. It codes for CASSQPGLAGYNEQFF.

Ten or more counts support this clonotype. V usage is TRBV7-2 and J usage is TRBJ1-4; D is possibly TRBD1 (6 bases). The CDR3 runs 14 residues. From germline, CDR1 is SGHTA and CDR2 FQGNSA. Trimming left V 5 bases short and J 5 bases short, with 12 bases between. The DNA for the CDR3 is TGTGCCAGCAGCGCCGGGGGGACAAATGAAAAACTGTTTTTT. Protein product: CASSAGGTNEKLFF.

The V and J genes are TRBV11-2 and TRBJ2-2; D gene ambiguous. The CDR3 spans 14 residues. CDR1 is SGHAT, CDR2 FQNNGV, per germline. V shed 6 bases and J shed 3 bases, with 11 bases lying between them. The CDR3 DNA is TGTGCCAGCAGTTTCCCCTTATACACCGGGGAGCTGTTTTTT. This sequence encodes CASSFPLYTGELFF.

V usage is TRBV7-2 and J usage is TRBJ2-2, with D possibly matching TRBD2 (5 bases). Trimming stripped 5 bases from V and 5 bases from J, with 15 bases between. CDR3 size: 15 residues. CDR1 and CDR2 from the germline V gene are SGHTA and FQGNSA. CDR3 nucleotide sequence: TGTGCCAGCAGCCCAGTATCGGGATATACCGGGGAGCTGTTTTTT. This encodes CASSPVSGYTGELFF.

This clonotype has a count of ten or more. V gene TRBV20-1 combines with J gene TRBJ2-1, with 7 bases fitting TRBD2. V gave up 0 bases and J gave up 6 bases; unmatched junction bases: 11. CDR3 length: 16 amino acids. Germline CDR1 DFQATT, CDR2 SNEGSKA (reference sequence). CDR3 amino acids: CSARDPLAVKINEQFF. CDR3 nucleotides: TGCAGTGCTAGAGATCCCCTAGCGGTAAAGATCAATGAGCAGTTCTTC.

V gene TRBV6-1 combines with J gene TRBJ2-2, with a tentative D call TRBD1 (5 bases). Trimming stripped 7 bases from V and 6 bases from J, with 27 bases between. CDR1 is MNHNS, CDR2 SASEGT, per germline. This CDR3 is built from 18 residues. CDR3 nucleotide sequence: TGTGCCAGCAAAAACCCCCAAGTTCAGGGTAGTAAGGCCGGGGAGCTGTTTTTT. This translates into CASKNPQVQGSKAGELFF.

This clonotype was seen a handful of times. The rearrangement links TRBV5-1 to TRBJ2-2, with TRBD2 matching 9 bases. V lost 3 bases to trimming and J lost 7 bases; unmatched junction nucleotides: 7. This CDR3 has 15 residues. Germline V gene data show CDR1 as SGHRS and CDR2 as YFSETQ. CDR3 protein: CASSSGTSFGGELFF. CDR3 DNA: TGCGCCAGCAGCTCCGGGACTAGCTTCGGCGGGGAGCTGTTTTTT.

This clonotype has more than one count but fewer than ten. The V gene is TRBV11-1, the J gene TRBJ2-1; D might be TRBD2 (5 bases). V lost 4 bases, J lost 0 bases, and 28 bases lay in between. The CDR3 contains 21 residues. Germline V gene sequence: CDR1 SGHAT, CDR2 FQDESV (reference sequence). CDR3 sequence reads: CASSSADWASIVRNSYNEQFF. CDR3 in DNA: TGTGCCAGCAGCTCTGCGGACTGGGCTAGCATCGTCCGGAACTCCTACAATGAGCAGTTCTTC.

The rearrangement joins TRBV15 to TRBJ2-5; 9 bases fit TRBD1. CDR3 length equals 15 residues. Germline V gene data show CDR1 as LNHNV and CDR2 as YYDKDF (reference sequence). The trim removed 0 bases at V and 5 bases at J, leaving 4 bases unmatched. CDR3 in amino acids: CATSRDGTGYETQYF. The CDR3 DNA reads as TGTGCCACCAGCAGAGACGGGACAGGGTACGAGACCCAGTACTTC.

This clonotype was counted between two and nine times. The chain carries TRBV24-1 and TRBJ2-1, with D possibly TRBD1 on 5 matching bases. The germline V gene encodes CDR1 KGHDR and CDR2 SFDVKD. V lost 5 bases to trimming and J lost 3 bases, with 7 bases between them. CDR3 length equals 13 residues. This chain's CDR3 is CATSVDSYNEQFF. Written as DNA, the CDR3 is TGTGCCACCAGTGTCGACAGCTACAATGAGCAGTTCTTC.

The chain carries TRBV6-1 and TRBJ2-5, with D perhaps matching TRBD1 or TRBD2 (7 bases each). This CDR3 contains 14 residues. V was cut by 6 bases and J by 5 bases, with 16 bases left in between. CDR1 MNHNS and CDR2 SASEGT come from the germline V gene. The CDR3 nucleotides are TGTGCCAGCAGGAGCGGGACAGCCGGGGAGACCCAGTACTTC. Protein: CASRSGTAGETQYF.

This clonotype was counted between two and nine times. The CDR3 nucleotides are TGCAGTGCTGAAGATGAGCCCCAGGCTGAAGCTTTCTTT. Translated: CSAEDEPQAEAFF. The chain joins TRBV20-1 to TRBJ1-1; D unresolved. This CDR3 region has 13 residues. V was trimmed by 5 bases and J by 6 bases, leaving 16 bases between them. Germline V gene sequence: CDR1 DFQATT, CDR2 SNEGSKA (reference sequence).

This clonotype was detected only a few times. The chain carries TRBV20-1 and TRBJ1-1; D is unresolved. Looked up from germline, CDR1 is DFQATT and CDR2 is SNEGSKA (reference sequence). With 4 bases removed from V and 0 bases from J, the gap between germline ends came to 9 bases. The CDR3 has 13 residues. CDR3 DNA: TGCAGTGCTACTCCACACCTGAACACTGAAGCTTTCTTT. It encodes CSATPHLNTEAFF.

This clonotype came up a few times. The CDR3 DNA reads as TGTGCCAGCAGCATCTCGGCAGGGTCGGGCAATCAGCCCCAGCATTTT. Its translation is CASSISAGSGNQPQHF. J is TRBJ1-5 and V is TRBV12-3 or TRBV12-4; D is possibly TRBD1 (5 bases). V lost 6 bases and J 2 bases, leaving 17 bases between the germline ends. The CDR3 spans 16 residues.

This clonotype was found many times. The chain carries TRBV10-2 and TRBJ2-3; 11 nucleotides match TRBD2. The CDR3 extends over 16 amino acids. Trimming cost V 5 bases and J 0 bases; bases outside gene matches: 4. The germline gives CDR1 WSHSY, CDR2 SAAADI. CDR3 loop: CASSMTSGTSTDTQYF. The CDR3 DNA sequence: TGCGCCAGCAGTATGACTAGCGGGACTAGCACAGATACGCAGTATTTT.

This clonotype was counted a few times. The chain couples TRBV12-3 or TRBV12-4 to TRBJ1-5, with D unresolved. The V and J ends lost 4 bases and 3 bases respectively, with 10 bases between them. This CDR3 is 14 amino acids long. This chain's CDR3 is CASSSSGNNQPQHF. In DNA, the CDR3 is TGTGCCAGCAGTTCTTCAGGAAACAATCAGCCCCAGCATTTT.

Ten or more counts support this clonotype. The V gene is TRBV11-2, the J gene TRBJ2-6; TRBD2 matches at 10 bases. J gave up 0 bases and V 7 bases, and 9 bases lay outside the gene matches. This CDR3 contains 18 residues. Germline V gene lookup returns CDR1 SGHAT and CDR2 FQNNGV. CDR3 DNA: TGTGCCAGCACCTTTCGGACTAGCGGTGACTCTGGGGCCAACGTCCTGACTTTC. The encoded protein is CASTFRTSGDSGANVLTF.

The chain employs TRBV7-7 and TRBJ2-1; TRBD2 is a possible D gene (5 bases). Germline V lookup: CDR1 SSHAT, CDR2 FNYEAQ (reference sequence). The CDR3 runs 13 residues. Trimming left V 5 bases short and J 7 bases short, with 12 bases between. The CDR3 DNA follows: TGTGCCAGCAGCGCGAAACGGGGAAATGAGCAGTTCTTC. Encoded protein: CASSAKRGNEQFF.

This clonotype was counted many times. The CDR3 coding sequence is TGCGCCAGCAGTTCCGGAGGGGGAGGCACCTACAATGAGCAGTTCTTC. It yields the protein CASSSGGGGTYNEQFF. The V gene is TRBV5-1, the J gene TRBJ2-1; D may be TRBD1 or TRBD2 (6 bases each). From germline, CDR1 is SGHRS and CDR2 YFSETQ. The CDR3 has 16 residues. The germline V and J ends were trimmed by 5 bases and 2 bases, with 17 bases remaining between them.

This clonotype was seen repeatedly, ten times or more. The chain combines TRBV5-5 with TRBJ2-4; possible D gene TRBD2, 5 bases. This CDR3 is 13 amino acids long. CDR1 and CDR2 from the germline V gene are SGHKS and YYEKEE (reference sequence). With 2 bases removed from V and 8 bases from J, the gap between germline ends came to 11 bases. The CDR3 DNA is TGTGCCAGCAGCTTCCCCCACGGGGACATTCAGTACTTC. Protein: CASSFPHGDIQYF. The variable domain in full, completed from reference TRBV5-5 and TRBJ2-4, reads DAGVTQSPTHLIKTRGQQVTLRCSPISGHKSVSWYQQVLGQGPQFIFQYYEKEERGRGNFPDRFSARQFPNYSSELNVNALLLGDSALYLCASSFPHGDIQYFGAGTRLSVL.

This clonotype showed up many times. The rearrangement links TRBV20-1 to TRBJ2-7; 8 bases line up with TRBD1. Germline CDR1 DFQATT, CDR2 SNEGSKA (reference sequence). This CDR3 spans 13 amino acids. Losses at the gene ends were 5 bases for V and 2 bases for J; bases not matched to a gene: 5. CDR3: CSAGQGLAYEQYF. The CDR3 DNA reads TGCAGTGCTGGACAGGGTTTGGCCTACGAGCAGTACTTC.

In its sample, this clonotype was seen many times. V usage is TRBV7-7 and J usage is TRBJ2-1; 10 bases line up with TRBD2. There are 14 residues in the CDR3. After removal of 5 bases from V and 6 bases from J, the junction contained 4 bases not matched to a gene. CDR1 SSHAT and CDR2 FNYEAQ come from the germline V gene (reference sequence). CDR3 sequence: CASSISGRANEQFF. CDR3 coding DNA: TGTGCCAGCAGCATCAGCGGGAGGGCCAATGAGCAGTTCTTC. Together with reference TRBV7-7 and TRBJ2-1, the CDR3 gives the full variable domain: GAGVSQSPRYKVTKRGQDVTLRCDPISSHATLYWYQQALGQGPEFLTYFNYEAQPDKSGLPSDRFSAERPEGSISTLTIQRTEQRDSAMYRCASSISGRANEQFFGPGTRLTVL.

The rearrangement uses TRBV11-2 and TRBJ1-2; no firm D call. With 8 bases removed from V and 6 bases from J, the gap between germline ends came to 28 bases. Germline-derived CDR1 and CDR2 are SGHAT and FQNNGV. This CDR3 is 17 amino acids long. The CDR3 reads CASGLGGRRLEGNGYTF. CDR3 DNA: TGTGCCAGCGGGCTTGGAGGACGCCGACTCGAAGGGAATGGCTACACCTTC.